This entry lists 16 T cell receptor beta chains sequenced from one sample in a study of T cell changes during pregnancy in multiple sclerosis. TCRdb's copy holds only in-frame clones and misses some; the assay was immunoSEQ multiplex PCR. The table includes approximately 99,000 clones, less than 95% detected once. Source: peripheral blood, taken in the second trimester of pregnancy. These TCRs come from a female donor in good health, enrolled as a control in a pregnancy study.

This sequence joins TRBV5-1 and TRBJ2-3; TRBD2 matches at 15 bases. Trimming removed 4 bases from V and 6 bases from J; junction bases left unmatched: 6. The CDR3 spans 16 residues. CDR1 is SGHRS and CDR2 is YFSETQ in the germline V gene. CDR3 nucleotide sequence: TGCGCCAGCAGCATGGGACTAGCGGGAGGTGGGGATACGCAGTATTTT. Translating it yields CASSMGLAGGGDTQYF.

The genes are TRBV30 and TRBJ2-5; 7 bases map to TRBD2. The CDR3 is made up of 12 amino acids. CDR1 is GTSNPN, CDR2 SVGIG, per germline (reference sequence). V lost 5 bases, J lost 6 bases, and 6 bases stayed unmatched. CDR3 protein: CAWGKREKTQYF. DNA of the CDR3: TGTGCCTGGGGCAAGCGGGAAAAGACCCAGTACTTC.

The chain links TRBV5-5 to TRBJ2-3; perhaps TRBD1 as D (6 bases). The CDR3 is 15 amino acids. The germline V and J ends were trimmed by 4 bases and 10 bases, with 22 bases remaining between them. Germline-derived CDR1 and CDR2 are SGHKS and YYEKEE (reference sequence). The CDR3 region is CASSLGQGNLYAQYF. The DNA for the CDR3 is TGTGCCAGCAGCCTGGGCCAGGGGAACCTCTACGCGCAGTATTTT.

The chain carries TRBV19 and TRBJ1-1; 8 bases line up with TRBD1. Germline-derived CDR1 and CDR2 are LNHDA and SQIVND (reference sequence). The trim removed 9 bases at V and 7 bases at J, leaving 13 bases unmatched. The CDR3 is 14 amino acids. Written as DNA, the CDR3 is TGTGCCAGCTGCCGGGACAGGAATGAGGTTGAAGCTTTCTTT. Amino acid sequence: CASCRDRNEVEAFF.

Here the CDR3 reads CASSPGAAITYGYTF. The CDR3 DNA reads TGCGCCAGCAGCCCTGGAGCAGCTATCACCTATGGCTACACCTTC. The chain has TRBV4-3 and TRBJ1-2; D gene uncertain. CDR1 LGHNA and CDR2 YSLEER come from the germline V gene. V shed 4 bases and J shed 4 bases, with 16 bases lying between them. This CDR3 is 15 amino acids long.

The rearrangement uses TRBV19 and TRBJ1-5, with D possibly TRBD1 on 5 matching bases. V lost 10 bases and J lost 0, with 13 bases in between. Germline-derived CDR1 and CDR2 are LNHDA and SQIVND (reference sequence). The CDR3 runs to 14 residues. The CDR3 DNA sequence: TGTGCCACCAGTAGGGGATATAGCAATCAGCCCCAGCATTTT. Translation gives CATSRGYSNQPQHF. Combining the CDR3 with reference TRBV19 and TRBJ1-5 gives the whole variable domain DGGITQSPKYLFRKEGQNVTLSCEQNLNHDAMYWYRQDPGQGLRLIYYSQIVNDFQKGDIAEGYSVSREKKESFPLTVTSAQKNPTAFYLCATSRGYSNQPQHFGDGTRLSIL.

This clone appeared a few times. CDR3 sequence reads: CASSFSVAGTEAFF. As DNA, the CDR3 is TGCGCCAGCAGCTTTTCGGTAGCCGGCACTGAAGCTTTCTTT. The rearrangement joins TRBV5-1 to TRBJ1-1; D call uncertain. The CDR3 loop spans 14 amino acids. Trimming took off 2 bases at V and 4 bases at J, with 12 bases between the two ends. The V gene's germline CDR1 is SGHRS and CDR2 YFSETQ.

The CDR3 bases are TGTGCTAGTGGTTTGGGGTTGGGGCAGCAAGAGACCCAGTACTTC. Protein product: CASGLGLGQQETQYF. The chain carries TRBV12-5 and TRBJ2-5; TRBD1 is a possible D gene (5 bases). The CDR3 spans 15 residues. Germline V CDR1 and CDR2: LGHNT, FRNRAP. V lost 1 base and J 2 bases, leaving 11 bases between the germline ends.

This clone was observed a single time. For the CDR3, the DNA is TGTGCCAGCAGCCAAGAGGGGGACACCTCCTACGAGCAGTACTTC. Translation: CASSQEGDTSYEQYF. The rearrangement links TRBV16 to TRBJ2-7; D is perhaps TRBD1 (6 bases). Germline CDR1 reads KGHSY; CDR2 reads FQNENV. The CDR3 covers 15 residues. Trimming took off 2 bases at V and 0 bases at J, with 11 bases between the two ends.

The chain carries TRBV5-4 and TRBJ1-1, with a possible D match to TRBD1 (5 bases). The ends were cut back, 4 bases at V and 1 base at J, with 17 bases in the middle. The CDR3 runs 16 residues. Germline V gene sequence: CDR1 SGHNT, CDR2 YYREEE (reference sequence). CDR3 DNA: TGTGCCAGCAGCCATCCCCGGGTCGGGGGGAACACTGAAGCTTTCTTT. Translating it yields CASSHPRVGGNTEAFF.

The chain couples TRBV5-6 to TRBJ2-7; TRBD2 agrees at 7 bases. There are 14 residues in the CDR3. V was clipped by 3 bases and J by 2 bases; unmatched bases: 5. CDR1 and CDR2 from the germline V gene are SGHDT and YYEEEE. The DNA for the CDR3 is TGTGCCAGCAGCTGGGGGAGGGGCCCCTACGAGCAGTACTTC. Its translation is CASSWGRGPYEQYF.

This clone is a singleton in its sample. The V gene is TRBV7-2, the J gene TRBJ2-6; D is unclear. Trimming pared 3 bases from V and 0 bases from J, leaving 9 bases between. CDR1 SGHTA and CDR2 FQGNSA come from the germline V gene. The CDR3 totals 16 residues. CDR3 amino acids: CASSLAPGSGANVLTF. CDR3 nucleotides: TGTGCCAGCAGCTTGGCCCCTGGCTCTGGGGCCAACGTCCTGACTTTC.

The chain couples TRBV7-2 to TRBJ2-2; TRBD2 aligns across 13 bases. The CDR3 sequence is 18 residues long. Germline CDR1 is SGHTA and CDR2 is FQGNSA. After removal of 1 base from V and 5 bases from J, the junction contained 7 bases not matched to a gene. Written as DNA, the CDR3 is TGTGCCAGCAGCTTAGTAATATGGACTAGCGGGGGTACCGGGGAGCTGTTTTTT. It translates to CASSLVIWTSGGTGELFF.

This clone was recorded a few times. The rearrangement uses TRBV6-1 and TRBJ1-1; D remains unclear. Trimming pared 7 bases from V and 5 bases from J, leaving 11 bases between. Germline CDR1 reads MNHNS; CDR2 reads SASEGT. CDR3 length: 12 residues. CDR3 DNA sequence: TGTGCCAGCACCCAGGCGAGTACTGAAGCTTTCTTT. It codes for CASTQASTEAFF.

The genes are TRBV11-3 and TRBJ2-7, with a tentative D call TRBD2 (5 bases). Trimming removed 6 bases at V and 2 bases at J, with 20 bases between. The CDR3 covers 16 residues. Germline lookup yields CDR1 SGHNT and CDR2 YENEEA. The CDR3: CASSSRKGEEPYEQYF. The CDR3, as DNA: TGTGCCAGCAGTTCGCGGAAGGGAGAGGAGCCCTACGAGCAGTACTTC.

The CDR3 here is CASSIRTANEKLFF. The CDR3 nucleotides read TGTGCCAGTAGTATACGGACAGCCAATGAAAAACTGTTTTTT. V and J are TRBV19 and TRBJ1-4; D possibly corresponds to TRBD1 (6 bases). The ends were cut back, 2 bases at V and 5 bases at J, with 9 bases in the middle. From germline, CDR1 is LNHDA and CDR2 SQIVND (reference sequence). The CDR3 has 14 amino acids. Variable domain in full (rest from reference TRBV19 and TRBJ1-4): DGGITQSPKYLFRKEGQNVTLSCEQNLNHDAMYWYRQDPGQGLRLIYYSQIVNDFQKGDIAEGYSVSREKKESFPLTVTSAQKNPTAFYLCASSIRTANEKLFFGSGTQLSVL.